Listed here are 19 T cell receptor beta chains from one sample, sequenced in a study of shared clonotypes between healthy human individuals. This table comes from immunoSEQ multiplex PCR, and its TCRdb copy is limited to in-frame clones, with some not included. The sample lists some 1,400,000 clones, approximately 97% occurring once. Source material: naive CD4+ T cells sorted from blood. Subset reported: CD45RA+ positively selected. Source of these receptors: a man aged 25 to 40 in good health.

The CDR3 sequence is CASSPTSGIKETQYF. DNA of the CDR3: TGTGCCAGCAGCCCTACTAGCGGTATTAAAGAGACCCAGTACTTC. The chain has TRBV5-4 and TRBJ2-5; 8 positions match TRBD2. The CDR3 runs 15 residues. V shed 4 bases, J shed 3 bases, and the junction held 8 bases outside the gene matches. Germline V gene sequence: CDR1 SGHNT, CDR2 YYREEE (reference sequence). Full variable domain (missing parts from reference TRBV5-4 and TRBJ2-5): ETGVTQSPTHLIKTRGQQVTLRCSSQSGHNTVSWYQQALGQGPQFIFQYYREEENGRGNFPPRFSGLQFPNYSSELNVNALELDDSALYLCASSPTSGIKETQYFGPGTRLLVL.

The chain combines TRBV15 with TRBJ2-3; 8 nucleotides match TRBD1. Germline V lookup: CDR1 LNHNV, CDR2 YYDKDF (reference sequence). The CDR3 has 15 residues. V was pared by 5 bases and J by 4 bases, with 8 bases of the junction left unmatched. CDR3 in amino acids: CATSSHGQGPDTQYF. The CDR3, as DNA: TGTGCCACCAGCTCACACGGACAGGGACCAGATACGCAGTATTTT.

This chain uses TRBV5-1 with TRBJ1-1; D is unresolved. The germline V gene has CDR1 SGHRS and CDR2 YFSETQ. The CDR3 sequence is 15 residues long. The V and J ends lost 2 bases and 3 bases respectively, with 14 bases between them. The CDR3 region is CASSFWPGSYTEAFF. DNA of the CDR3: TGCGCCAGCAGCTTTTGGCCAGGAAGTTACACTGAAGCTTTCTTT.

This clone appeared a single time. The rearrangement uses TRBV28 and TRBJ1-1, with TRBD1 identical over 7 bases. V was pared by 3 bases and J by 2 bases, with 6 bases of the junction left unmatched. The CDR3 runs 15 residues. Germline loops: CDR1 MDHEN, CDR2 SYDVKM. The CDR3 is CASSFVTGPNTEAFF. The CDR3 DNA follows: TGTGCCAGCAGTTTTGTGACAGGGCCTAACACTGAAGCTTTCTTT. Drawing the rest from reference TRBV28 and TRBJ1-1, the complete variable domain is DVKVTQSSRYLVKRTGEKVFLECVQDMDHENMFWYRQDPGLGLRLIYFSYDVKMKEKGDIPEGYSVSREKKERFSLILESASTNQTSMYLCASSFVTGPNTEAFFGQGTRLTVV.

Remarks on this clone: Other DNA sequences from this sample encode an identical CDR3 as well. The rearrangement links TRBV10-3 to TRBJ2-7, with a tentative D call TRBD1 (6 bases). This CDR3 is built from 13 residues. In germline, CDR1 is ENHRY, CDR2 SYGVKD. V lost 6 bases to trimming and J lost 2 bases, with 11 bases between them. The DNA for the CDR3 is TGTGCCATCAGCGGTGGACAGACCTACGAGCAGTACTTC. As protein: CAISGGQTYEQYF.

J is TRBJ2-7 and V is TRBV29-1, with 10 bases aligning to TRBD1. Looked up from germline, CDR1 is SQVTM and CDR2 is ANQGSEA. Losses at the gene ends were 5 bases for V and 2 bases for J; bases not matched to a gene: 9. The CDR3 consists of 15 residues. In DNA, the CDR3 is TGCAGCGTTTCTTATTTGACAGGGGGCCCCTACGAGCAGTACTTC. Residues: CSVSYLTGGPYEQYF.

The V and J genes are TRBV7-3 and TRBJ2-7; tentatively, D is TRBD2 (5 bases). Trimming shortened V by 3 bases and J by 2 bases, and 8 bases separated the two germline ends. Germline V gene lookup returns CDR1 SGHTA and CDR2 FQGTGA. The CDR3 is made up of 13 amino acids. CDR3 coding DNA: TGTGCCAGCAGCTTCGACGGGGCCTACGAGCAGTACTTC. Its translation is CASSFDGAYEQYF.

In regard to this clone: Additional DNA sequences in this sample encode the identical CDR3. This chain links TRBV27 with TRBJ2-2, with D possibly matching TRBD2 (5 bases). V gave up 2 bases and J gave up 1 base, with 5 bases separating them. Germline V CDR1 and CDR2: MNHEY, SMNVEV (reference sequence). CDR3 size: 14 residues. The CDR3 loop reads CASSLRGNTGELFF. The CDR3 region has the DNA TGTGCCAGCAGTTTACGGGGGAACACCGGGGAGCTGTTTTTT.

This chain joins TRBV6-1 and TRBJ2-3; 10 nucleotides align to TRBD2. This CDR3 spans 15 amino acids. Per the germline V gene, CDR1 is MNHNS and CDR2 is SASEGT. The V gene end was trimmed by 6 bases and the J gene end by 5 bases; junction bases not matched to a gene: 8. CDR3 loop: CASRPSGRGGDTQYF. CDR3 coding DNA: TGTGCCAGCAGACCTAGCGGGAGAGGAGGAGATACGCAGTATTTT.

The V and J genes are TRBV5-4 and TRBJ2-7; D is perhaps TRBD2 (6 bases). V was clipped by 0 bases and J by 6 bases, with 16 bases between them. The CDR3 covers 15 residues. Germline V lookup: CDR1 SGHNT, CDR2 YYREEE (reference sequence). CDR3 coding DNA: TGTGCCAGCAGCTTGGTATCGGGGGTGCGGGGCGAGCAGTACTTC. Residues: CASSLVSGVRGEQYF.

Remarks on this clone: Other DNA sequences in this specimen translate into the identical CDR3. The chain links TRBV2 to TRBJ2-7; TRBD2 is a possible D gene (6 bases). Trimming removed 8 bases from V and 2 bases from J, with 10 bases in between. CDR3 length equals 12 residues. The germline gives CDR1 SNHLY, CDR2 FYNNEI. The CDR3 here is CASSGRPYEQYF. The CDR3 DNA follows: TGTGCCAGCTCGGGGAGGCCCTACGAGCAGTACTTC.

The chain employs TRBV6-5 and TRBJ2-2; D not resolved. V shed 6 bases and J shed 7 bases, with 15 bases lying between them. This CDR3 has 14 amino acids. From germline, CDR1 is MNHEY and CDR2 SVGAGI. CDR3 in DNA: TGTGCCAGCAGACCTCCCCGGGTCGGCGGGGAGCTGTTTTTT. Protein product: CASRPPRVGGELFF.

The rearrangement uses TRBV10-1 and TRBJ2-2; D perhaps matches TRBD2 (6 bases). The CDR3 length is 17 residues. Between the trimmed V and J ends, which lost 1 base and 3 bases, there was a span of 15 bases. Germline values: CDR1 WNHNN, CDR2 SYGVQD (reference sequence). The CDR3 loop is CASSEWGDGAYTGELFF. CDR3 DNA: TGCGCCAGCAGTGAGTGGGGGGACGGCGCATACACCGGGGAGCTGTTTTTT.

The genes are TRBV9 and TRBJ1-2; a possible D gene is TRBD1 (6 bases). Per germline, CDR1 SGDLS and CDR2 YYNGEE. V was clipped by 0 bases and J by 4 bases, with 13 bases between them. The CDR3 is made up of 15 amino acids. This CDR3 is CASSVDGRGIYGYTF. The CDR3 DNA reads as TGTGCCAGCAGCGTAGACGGCAGGGGAATCTATGGCTACACCTTC.

This chain links TRBV4-1 with TRBJ2-1; 9 bases match TRBD2. The germline V gene encodes CDR1 MGHRA and CDR2 YSYEKL. The CDR3 totals 16 residues. The V and J ends lost 1 base and 2 bases, in that order; junction bases with no gene match: 3. The CDR3 sequence is CASSQASGGTYNEQFF. The CDR3 DNA follows: TGCGCCAGCAGCCAAGCCAGCGGGGGGACCTACAATGAGCAGTTCTTC.

The rearrangement links TRBV7-9 to TRBJ2-6, with D maybe TRBD1 (6 bases). The CDR3 totals 15 residues. Looked up from germline, CDR1 is SEHNR and CDR2 is FQNEAQ (reference sequence). V shed 5 bases and J shed 2 bases, with 10 bases lying between them. The CDR3: CASSLRGAGANVLTF. The CDR3 DNA follows: TGTGCCAGCAGCCTCAGGGGAGCTGGGGCCAACGTCCTGACTTTC.

This clone is a singleton in its sample. This chain uses TRBV5-4 with TRBJ2-7, with 8 bases that match TRBD2. Trimming cost V 1 base and J 6 bases; bases outside gene matches: 9. The CDR3 is made up of 15 amino acids. Germline CDR1 SGHNT, CDR2 YYREEE (reference sequence). This chain's CDR3 is CASSLNPGRASEQYF. CDR3 in DNA: TGTGCCAGCAGCTTGAATCCCGGGAGGGCATCCGAGCAGTACTTC.

The chain carries TRBV5-8 and TRBJ2-3; D gene uncertain. The CDR3 is 15 amino acids. From germline, CDR1 is SGHTS and CDR2 YDEGEE. With 0 bases removed from V and 1 base from J, the gap between germline ends came to 9 bases. The CDR3 DNA sequence: TGTGCCAGCAGCTTGGGACCTACGGGCACAGATACGCAGTATTTT. The encoded protein is CASSLGPTGTDTQYF.

The gene calls are TRBV14 and TRBJ2-7; 9 bases agree with TRBD1. The V gene's germline CDR1 is SGHDN and CDR2 FVKESK. V lost 0 bases to trimming and J lost 5 bases; unmatched junction nucleotides: 14. This CDR3 has 18 residues. The CDR3 DNA reads as TGTGCCAGCAGCCAAGATTTATTTAAATGGGACAGGGACCACGAGCAGTACTTC. Its translation is CASSQDLFKWDRDHEQYF.